These T cell receptor beta chains were read from a single sample in a study of PD-1 blockade in mismatch repair-deficient tumors. Only in-frame clones appear in the TCRdb table, and some are missing; sequencing was by immunoSEQ multiplex PCR. The profile shows around 130,000 clones, more than 70% of them singletons. The material sequenced was peripheral blood, taken approximately 69 weeks after starting pembrolizumab. These receptors were taken from an adult with mismatch repair-deficient cancer. Each CDR3 is given with its conserved first and last residue. The D gene is left open where the match is weak. The size of a clone is reported for some rows only, either as once, few or many, or as a class for expanded clones.

J gene	V gene	D gene	clone size	CDR3 DNA	CDR3 protein
TRBJ1-5	TRBV27	TRBD1	many	TGTGCCAGCACTTTGACAGGGAATAGCAATCAGCCCCAGCATTTT	CASTLTGNSNQPQHF
TRBJ2-1	TRBV4-3	TRBD2	-	TGCGCCAGCCGCGCGGGGGACGGGGGGAACAATGAGCAGTTCTTC	CASRAGDGGNNEQFF
TRBJ2-1	TRBV27	-	-	TGTGCCAGCAGTTTATCTGGGGTACATGAGCAGTTCTTC	CASSLSGVHEQFF
TRBJ2-7	TRBV2	TRBD1	-	TGTGCCAGCAAAGACAGGGGACTCTACTACGAGCAGTACTTC	CASKDRGLYYEQYF
TRBJ2-3	TRBV7-2	TRBD1	-	TGTGCCAGCAGCAAGGACAGGGCGTGGGGCGATACGCAGTATTTT	CASSKDRAWGDTQYF
TRBJ2-7	TRBV4-1	-	-	TGCGCCAGCAGCCAAGTCGTTGGACATGTCGAGCAGTACTTC	CASSQVVGHVEQYF
TRBJ2-1	TRBV6-6	TRBD1	-	TGTGCCAGCAGCCAGGCCGGACAGGAGTACAATGAGCAGTTCTTC	CASSQAGQEYNEQFF
TRBJ2-3	TRBV7-8	TRBD2	-	TGTGCCAGCAGCTTTTTGCGGGAGGGGGCAGATACGCAGTATTTT	CASSFLREGADTQYF
TRBJ1-5	TRBV15	-	-	TGTGCCACCAGCGCCCGGGGTTCCAATCAGCCCCAGCATTTT	CATSARGSNQPQHF
TRBJ2-5	TRBV6-1	-	-	TGTGCCAGCAGAGTAACGAACAGGGTCTCAGAGACCCAGTACTTC	CASRVTNRVSETQYF
TRBJ1-4	TRBV9	TRBD1	once	TGTGCCAGCAGCCCCCGGGACAGTAATGAAAAACTGTTTTTT	CASSPRDSNEKLFF
TRBJ2-5	TRBV4-3	-	once	TGCGCCAGCAGCCAAGATCAGATGGGGTCTGAGACCCAGTACTTC	CASSQDQMGSETQYF
TRBJ2-5	TRBV11-2	-	-	TGTGCCAGCAGCTGGAGGGAGGTGGAAGAGACCCAGTACTTC	CASSWREVEETQYF
TRBJ1-1	TRBV11-2	-	-	TGTGCCAGCAGCTTAAAGGTGGGACTGAACACTGAAGCTTTCTTT	CASSLKVGLNTEAFF
TRBJ2-7	TRBV5-6	TRBD2	-	TGTGCCAGCAGCGACGGACTAGCGGGAGATATGGTATCCTACGAGCAGTACTTC	CASSDGLAGDMVSYEQYF
TRBJ2-7	TRBV10-3	-	-	TGTGCCATCAGTGAGTGGGTCGAAAGCTCCTACGAGCAGTACTTC	CAISEWVESSYEQYF
TRBJ2-3	TRBV29-1	TRBD1	-	TGCAGCGTTGAACGGCCCGCGGCAGGGGGAACAGATACGCAGTATTTT	CSVERPAAGGTDTQYF
TRBJ2-7	TRBV11-2	-	once	TGTGCCAGCAGCTTAGAGGCAGGTAGCGAGCAGTACTTC	CASSLEAGSEQYF
TRBJ2-5	TRBV7-6	TRBD1	-	TGTGCCAGCAGCTCTCTCGGGACAGCCCAAGAGACCCAGTACTTC	CASSSLGTAQETQYF
TRBJ2-3	TRBV27	-	-	TGTGCCAGCAGTTTAGGACTCCGGCAGTATTTT	CASSLGLRQYF
TRBJ2-1	TRBV6-1	TRBD2	-	TGTGCCAGCAGACTACTAGCGGGGGCCTACAATGAGCAGTTCTTC	CASRLLAGAYNEQFF
TRBJ2-2	TRBV7-8	-	-	TGTGCCAGCAGCCCAGAGGGGGGGACCGGGGAGCTGTTTTTT	CASSPEGGTGELFF
TRBJ1-4	TRBV4-2	-	once	TGTGCCAGCAGCCAAATCCTCCGGGGGACTAATGAAAAACTGTTTTTT	CASSQILRGTNEKLFF
TRBJ2-5	TRBV28	-	-	TGTGCCAGTGTGACAGGACATGGGGAGACCCAGTACTTC	CASVTGHGETQYF
TRBJ2-5	TRBV11-2	-	-	TGTGCCAGCAGCTTAGGGGCACAGAGACAAGAGACCCAGTACTTC	CASSLGAQRQETQYF
TRBJ2-7	TRBV6-5	TRBD1	few	TGTGCCAGCAGTTACCAAGCCGGGACAGGGGGCTACGAGCAGTACTTC	CASSYQAGTGGYEQYF
TRBJ2-1	TRBV9	-	-	TGTGCCAGCAGCGTAAGCGGGTTCTACAATGAGCAGTTCTTC	CASSVSGFYNEQFF
TRBJ2-3	TRBV11-2	-	once	TGTGCCAGCAGCTTAGAATTTAGGGACAATACGCAGTATTTT	CASSLEFRDNTQYF
TRBJ2-1	TRBV4-1	TRBD2	-	TGCGCCAGCAGCCCACCGACTAGCTCCAATGAGCAGTTCTTC	CASSPPTSSNEQFF
TRBJ2-2	TRBV30	TRBD2	-	TGTGCCTATTCGACTAGCGGGAGGGAGACCGGGGAGCTGTTTTTT	CAYSTSGRETGELFF
TRBJ2-7	TRBV14	-	few	TGTGCCAGCAGCCAATACCTACACGAGCAGTACTTC	CASSQYLHEQYF
TRBJ2-7	TRBV6-7	TRBD1	once	TGTGCCAGCAGTACTGACAGGGGGGTTTGCGAGCAGTACTTC	CASSTDRGVCEQYF
TRBJ1-1	TRBV7-9	-	-	TGTGCCAGCAGAGAGGGTTGGGATGAAGCTTTCTTT	CASREGWDEAFF
TRBJ1-2	TRBV6-5	-	-	TGTGCCAGCAGTTCCGGGGGTGGCTACACCTTC	CASSSGGGYTF
TRBJ1-4	TRBV4-2	-	-	TGTGCCAGCAGCAAAAGGAGAGACAGCGTTAAGAATGAAAAACTGTTTTTT	CASSKRRDSVKNEKLFF
TRBJ2-1	TRBV13	TRBD2	-	TGTGCCAGCAGCACCCTCCGAGCGGGGGGTTACAATGAGCAGTTCTTC	CASSTLRAGGYNEQFF
TRBJ2-7	TRBV28	TRBD1	-	TGTGCCAGCAGTTTATCAACCGACAGGGGAGGCCACGAGCAGTACTTC	CASSLSTDRGGHEQYF
TRBJ2-5	TRBV5-1	-	few	TGCGCCAGCACAGCCAGGGTACAAGAGACCCAGTACTTC	CASTARVQETQYF
TRBJ2-7	TRBV5-4	TRBD2	-	TGTGCCAGCAGCTCTAGCGGGAAGTCCTACGAGCAGTACTTC	CASSSSGKSYEQYF
TRBJ2-5	TRBV28	TRBD2	-	TGTGCCAGCAGTTTGACTAGCGGGAGGGGGGGGCCCCAAGAGACCCAGTACTTC	CASSLTSGRGGPQETQYF
TRBJ2-5	TRBV11-2	TRBD1	-	TGTGCCAGCAGCTTCCTCCGGGACAGGGGGCCTGAGACCCAGTACTTC	CASSFLRDRGPETQYF
TRBJ2-5	TRBV4-3	-	-	TGCGCCAGCAGCCAAGCGCAGGAGTCGGAGACCCAGTACTTC	CASSQAQESETQYF
TRBJ2-3	TRBV4-2	-	-	TGTGCCAGCAGCCAAGAAACAACCGCGGATACGCAGTATTTT	CASSQETTADTQYF
TRBJ2-1	TRBV5-1	TRBD2	-	TGCGCCAGCAGCTGGACTAGCGGGAGGGGCAATGAGCAGTTCTTC	CASSWTSGRGNEQFF
TRBJ2-4	TRBV7-9	-	-	TGTGCCAGCAGCTCACAGGCCAAAAACATTCAGTACTTC	CASSSQAKNIQYF
TRBJ1-4	TRBV7-6	-	-	TGTGCCAGCAGCTTAGGGGGTTCCACTAATGAAAAACTGTTTTTT	CASSLGGSTNEKLFF
TRBJ2-1	TRBV5-6	-	-	TGTGCCAGCAGCTTCCAGCTTGTTGTCTATGAGCAGTTCTTC	CASSFQLVVYEQFF